The 3 T cell receptor beta chains below were found in one sample sequenced in a study of shared clonotypes between healthy human individuals. Measured with immunoSEQ multiplex PCR; TCRdb has only the in-frame clones, and not every one. The profile shows some 2,400,000 clones, 90% to 96% of them singletons. The source material was naive CD4+ T cells sorted from blood. The subset here: CD45RA+ positively selected. Every receptor here comes from a man between 18 and 35 years old in good health.

Comments on this clone: Other nucleotide sequences from this sample produce the same CDR3. This sequence joins TRBV30 and TRBJ2-7; the D is unclear. With 0 bases removed from V and 3 bases from J, the gap between germline ends came to 6 bases. This CDR3 contains 12 residues. Germline V gene sequence: CDR1 GTSNPN, CDR2 SVGIG (reference sequence). The CDR3 DNA reads as TGTGCCTGGAGTGTAAAGAACTACGAGCAGTACTTC. This codes for CAWSVKNYEQYF.

V and J are TRBV2 and TRBJ2-2; the D is unclear. The CDR3 runs to 16 residues. CDR1 is SNHLY, CDR2 FYNNEI, per germline. Trimming shortened V by 2 bases and J by 5 bases, and 15 bases separated the two germline ends. The CDR3 coding sequence is TGTGCCAGCAGTGAATGGCAGTCGTCCATTACCGGGGAGCTGTTTTTT. Translation gives CASSEWQSSITGELFF.

The V gene is TRBV10-3, the J gene TRBJ1-3; D gene ambiguous. This CDR3 has 13 amino acids. Trimming shortened V by 10 bases and J by 0 bases, and 10 bases separated the two germline ends. Germline CDR1 reads ENHRY; CDR2 reads SYGVKD. DNA of the CDR3: TGTGCCACCACAATCGGCTCTGGAAACACCATATATTTT. Encoded protein: CATTIGSGNTIYF.